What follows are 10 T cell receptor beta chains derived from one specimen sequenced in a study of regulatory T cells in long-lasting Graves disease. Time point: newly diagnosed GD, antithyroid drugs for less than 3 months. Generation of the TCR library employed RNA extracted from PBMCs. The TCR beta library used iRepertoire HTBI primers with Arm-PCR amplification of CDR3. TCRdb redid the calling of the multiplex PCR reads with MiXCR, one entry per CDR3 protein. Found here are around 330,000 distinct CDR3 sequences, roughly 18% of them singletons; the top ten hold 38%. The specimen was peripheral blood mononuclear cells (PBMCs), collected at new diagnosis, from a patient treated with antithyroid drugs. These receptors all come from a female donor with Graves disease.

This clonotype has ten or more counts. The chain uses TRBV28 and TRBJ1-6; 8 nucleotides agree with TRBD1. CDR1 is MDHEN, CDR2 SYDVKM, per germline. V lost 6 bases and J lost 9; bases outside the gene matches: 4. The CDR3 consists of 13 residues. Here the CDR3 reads CASRDREGSPLHF. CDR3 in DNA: TGTGCCAGCAGGGACAGGGAGGGTTCACCCCTCCACTTT.

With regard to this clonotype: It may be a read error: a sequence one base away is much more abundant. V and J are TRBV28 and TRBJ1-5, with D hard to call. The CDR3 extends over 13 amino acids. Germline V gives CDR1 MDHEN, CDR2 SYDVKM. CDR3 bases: TGTACCAGCAGATCCAGACGGAGACAGCCCCAGCATTTT. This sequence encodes CTSRSRRRQPQHF.

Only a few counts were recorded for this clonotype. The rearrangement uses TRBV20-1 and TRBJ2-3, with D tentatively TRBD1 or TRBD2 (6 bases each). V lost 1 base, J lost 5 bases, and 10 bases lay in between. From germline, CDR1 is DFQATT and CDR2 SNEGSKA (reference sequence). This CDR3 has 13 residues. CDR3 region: CSARGGAGDTQYF. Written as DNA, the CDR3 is TGCAGTGCTAGAGGGGGGGCCGGAGATACGCAGTATTTT.

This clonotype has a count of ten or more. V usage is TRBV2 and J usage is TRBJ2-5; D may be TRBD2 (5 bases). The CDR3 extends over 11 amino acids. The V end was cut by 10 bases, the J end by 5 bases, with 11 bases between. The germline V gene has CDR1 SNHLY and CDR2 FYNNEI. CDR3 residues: CATLRVETQYF. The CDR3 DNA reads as TGTGCCACCCTGCGGGTTGAGACCCAGTACTTC.

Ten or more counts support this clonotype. DNA for the CDR3: TGTGCCAGCAGCCCCCTCGGCTCAAGCTCCTACAATGAGCAGTTCTTC. Protein: CASSPLGSSSYNEQFF. The rearrangement links TRBV9 to TRBJ2-1, with D unresolved. Trimming took off 4 bases at V and 0 bases at J, with 14 bases between the two ends. Germline V lookup: CDR1 SGDLS, CDR2 YYNGEE. The CDR3 covers 16 residues.

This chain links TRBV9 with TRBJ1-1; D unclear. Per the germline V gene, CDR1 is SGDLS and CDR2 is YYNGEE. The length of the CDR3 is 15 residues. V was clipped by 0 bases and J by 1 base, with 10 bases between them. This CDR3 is CASSVATSGNTEAFF. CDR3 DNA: TGTGCCAGCAGCGTAGCTACGAGTGGGAACACTGAAGCTTTCTTT.

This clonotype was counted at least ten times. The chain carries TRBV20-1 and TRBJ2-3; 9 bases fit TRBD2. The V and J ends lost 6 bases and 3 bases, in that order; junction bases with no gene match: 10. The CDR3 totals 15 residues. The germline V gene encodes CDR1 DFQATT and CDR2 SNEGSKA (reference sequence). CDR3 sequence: CSAPELAGKTDTQYF. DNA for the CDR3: TGCAGTGCGCCCGAACTAGCGGGCAAAACAGATACGCAGTATTTT.

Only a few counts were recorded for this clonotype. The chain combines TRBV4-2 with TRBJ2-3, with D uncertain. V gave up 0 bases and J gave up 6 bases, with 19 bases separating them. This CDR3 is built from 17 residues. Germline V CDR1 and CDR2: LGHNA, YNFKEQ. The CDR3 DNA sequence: TGTGCCAGCAGCCAAGATCCGGATCGACCGGTGGTGGATACGCAGTATTTT. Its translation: CASSQDPDRPVVDTQYF.

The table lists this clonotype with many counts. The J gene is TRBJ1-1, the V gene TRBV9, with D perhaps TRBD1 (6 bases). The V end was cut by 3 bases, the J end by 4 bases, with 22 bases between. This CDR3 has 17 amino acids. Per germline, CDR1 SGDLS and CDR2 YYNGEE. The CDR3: CASSANVPGQVGTEAFF. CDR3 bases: TGTGCCAGCAGCGCCAACGTCCCGGGACAAGTTGGCACTGAAGCTTTCTTT. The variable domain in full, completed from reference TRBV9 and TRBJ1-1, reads DSGVTQTPKHLITATGQRVTLRCSPRSGDLSVYWYQQSLDQGLQFLIQYYNGEERAKGNILERFSAQQFPDLHSELNLSSLELGDSALYFCASSANVPGQVGTEAFFGQGTRLTVV.

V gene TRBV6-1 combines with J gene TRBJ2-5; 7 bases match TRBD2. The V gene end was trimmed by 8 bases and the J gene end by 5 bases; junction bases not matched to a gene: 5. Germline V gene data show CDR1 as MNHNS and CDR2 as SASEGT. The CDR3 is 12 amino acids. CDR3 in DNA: TGTGCCAGCGGGAGGGCCCTGGAGACCCAGTACTTC. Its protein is CASGRALETQYF.